These T cell receptor beta chains were read from a single sample in a study of regulatory T cells in long-lasting Graves disease. One entry per CDR3 protein results from TCRdb running MiXCR on the multiplex PCR reads. The sample includes some 280,000 distinct CDR3 sequences, 22% of them seen just once. Sequences were derived from peripheral blood mononuclear cells (PBMCs), sampled when the disease was refractory, from a patient treated with antithyroid drugs. The receptors come from a female donor with Graves disease. Both conserved end residues are part of each CDR3. The D gene is left open where the match is weak. Where a row states a size, it is once, few, many or the class of an expanded clone; other rows omit it.

J gene | clone size | V gene | D gene | CDR3 DNA | CDR3 protein
TRBJ2-7 | many | TRBV12-3/TRBV12-4 | . | TGTGCCAGTCCTCGGGGTGTTCACGAGCAGTACTTC | CASPRGVHEQYF
TRBJ2-4 | . | TRBV13 | TRBD2 | TGTGCCAGCAGCTCCAGCGGTTGGGGGGGGAAAAACATTCAGTACTTC | CASSSSGWGGKNIQYF
TRBJ2-7 | many | TRBV7-2 | TRBD1 | TGTGCCAGCAGCGGCGTGGGGACAGGGGCCTACGAGCAGTACTTC | CASSGVGTGAYEQYF
TRBJ2-5 | few | TRBV10-1 | . | TGCGCCAGCAGTGAAGGGCTCCAAGAGACCCAGTACTTC | CASSEGLQETQYF
TRBJ1-2 | . | TRBV7-9 | . | TGTGCCAGCAGCTTAGCGGAGTTTGGTGCAGCCGGCTACACCTTC | CASSLAEFGAAGYTF
TRBJ2-7 | few | TRBV20-1 | . | TGCAGTGCCGTTCCAGGGATCTCCTACGAGCAGTACTTC | CSAVPGISYEQYF
TRBJ2-6 | . | TRBV4-3 | . | TGCGCCAGCAGCCAGCAGACAGCTACGTTCTCTGGGGCCAACGTCCTGACTTTC | CASSQQTATFSGANVLTF
TRBJ2-1 | . | TRBV28 | TRBD1 | TGTGCCAGCAGAACCGGGACAGGGGACTACAATGAGCAGTTCTTC | CASRTGTGDYNEQFF
TRBJ2-1 | . | TRBV4-1 | . | TGCGCCAGCAGCCCACTACCCTCCATTGGCAATGAGCAGTTCTTC | CASSPLPSIGNEQFF
TRBJ1-2 | many | TRBV4-3 | . | TGCGCCAGCAGCCCTGGGAAGTCTGGCTACACCTTC | CASSPGKSGYTF
TRBJ2-2 | . | TRBV7-2 | . | TGTGCCAGCAGAAAACTAGCCCTAAACACCGGGGAGCTGTTTTTT | CASRKLALNTGELFF